This is a list of T cell receptor beta chains from one sample in a study of long-term antiretroviral therapy in people with HIV. Produced via immunoSEQ multiplex PCR; TCRdb's table is partial and in-frame only. The sample consists of more than 25,000 clones, about 88% of them appearing once. The source was unsorted PBMCs, collected 2 years after starting antiretroviral therapy. The receptor set was obtained from a man between 45 and 60 years old with HIV. The CDR3 runs from the conserved cysteine through the conserved F or W. D genes are given only for firm matches. Clone size is stated in some rows and not others, as once, few, many or a class when expanded.

-	TRBD1	TRBV5-1	TRBJ2-5	CASSPGQFQETQYF	TGCGCCAGCAGCCCGGGACAGTTCCAAGAGACCCAGTACTTC
-	-	TRBV7-9	TRBJ2-7	CASMGFYYEQYF	TGTGCCAGCATGGGGTTTTACTACGAGCAGTACTTC
-	TRBD1	TRBV6-5	TRBJ1-1	CASRAQGSGEAFF	TGTGCCAGCAGAGCACAGGGGTCGGGTGAAGCTTTCTTT
-	-	TRBV5-1	TRBJ1-1	CASSLDGGMNTEAFF	TGCGCCAGCAGCTTGGACGGGGGTATGAACACTGAAGCTTTCTTT
once	-	TRBV11-2	TRBJ2-5	CASSYRDSGPQYF	TGTGCCAGCAGTTACCGGGACTCCGGGCCCCAGTACTTC
-	-	TRBV9	TRBJ2-1	CASSVTGLPYNEQFF	TGTGCCAGCAGCGTAACAGGGCTCCCCTACAATGAGCAGTTCTTC
few	-	TRBV18	TRBJ1-2	CASSHGTNYGYTF	TGTGCCAGCTCGCACGGGACGAACTATGGCTACACCTTC
-	TRBD1	TRBV9	TRBJ2-3	CASSVGIQGLSTDTQYF	TGTGCCAGCAGCGTAGGGATACAGGGGTTGAGCACAGATACGCAGTATTTT
-	TRBD1	TRBV9	TRBJ1-1	CASSPQTGLNTEAFF	TGTGCCAGCAGCCCCCAGACAGGGCTGAACACTGAAGCTTTCTTT
-	-	TRBV29-1	TRBJ2-5	CSLLSGSQYF	TGCAGCCTATTGTCGGGATCCCAGTACTTC
-	-	TRBV10-3	TRBJ2-1	CAISDLGEGRYNEQFF	TGTGCCATCAGTGACTTGGGAGAGGGGCGCTACAATGAGCAGTTCTTC
-	-	TRBV9	TRBJ2-7	CASSVAGSVGDTLYYEQYF	TGTGCCAGCAGCGTAGCAGGGTCCGTTGGGGACACCCTATACTACGAGCAGTACTTC
-	-	TRBV28	TRBJ2-7	CASSLRYYEQYF	TGTGCCAGCAGTTTACGTTACTACGAGCAGTACTTC
-	TRBD2	TRBV5-1	TRBJ2-3	CASSSGLAGPTDTQYF	TGCGCCAGCAGCTCGGGACTAGCGGGGCCCACAGATACGCAGTATTTT
-	-	TRBV9	TRBJ2-5	CASRLFRGLETQYF	TGTGCCAGCAGACTCTTCCGGGGTCTAGAGACCCAGTACTTC
-	TRBD2	TRBV12-5	TRBJ2-7	CASGFFGGGRHEQYF	TGTGCTAGTGGTTTCTTTGGGGGAGGGCGTCACGAGCAGTACTTC
-	-	TRBV15	TRBJ2-3	CATSRSTPGPLAGTQYF	TGTGCCACCAGCAGGTCTACACCGGGACCCCTCGCAGGTACGCAGTATTTT
-	-	TRBV25-1	TRBJ1-4	CASSEYIRAGPDEKLFF	TGTGCCAGCAGTGAATATATACGGGCAGGGCCAGATGAAAAACTGTTTTTT
-	-	TRBV7-2	TRBJ2-3	CASSLVKGLTDTQYF	TGTGCCAGCAGCTTAGTGAAGGGTCTCACAGATACGCAGTATTTT
once	-	TRBV6-1	TRBJ1-5	CASSDGSNQPQHF	TGTGCCAGCAGTGATGGCAGCAATCAGCCCCAGCATTTT
-	-	TRBV2	TRBJ1-2	CASSDRLDSEVYGYTF	TGTGCCAGCAGTGATAGGTTGGACAGCGAGGTTTATGGCTACACCTTC
-	-	TRBV2	TRBJ1-1	CASSRQSLTEAFF	TGTGCCAGCAGCAGACAAAGCCTCACTGAAGCTTTCTTT
-	TRBD1	TRBV6-5	TRBJ2-7	CASSSGQGRYEQYF	TGTGCCAGCAGTTCGGGACAGGGCCGCTACGAGCAGTACTTC